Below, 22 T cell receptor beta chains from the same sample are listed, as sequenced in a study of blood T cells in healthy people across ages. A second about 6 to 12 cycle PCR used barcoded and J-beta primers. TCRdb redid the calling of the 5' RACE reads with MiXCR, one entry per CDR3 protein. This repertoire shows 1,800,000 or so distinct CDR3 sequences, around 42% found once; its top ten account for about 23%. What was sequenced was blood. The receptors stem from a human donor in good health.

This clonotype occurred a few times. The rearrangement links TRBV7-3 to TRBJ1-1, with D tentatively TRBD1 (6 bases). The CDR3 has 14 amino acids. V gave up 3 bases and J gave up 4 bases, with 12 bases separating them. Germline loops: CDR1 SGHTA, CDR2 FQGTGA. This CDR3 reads CASSLSGGATEAFF. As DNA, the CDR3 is TGTGCCAGCAGCTTGAGTGGGGGGGCCACTGAAGCTTTCTTT.

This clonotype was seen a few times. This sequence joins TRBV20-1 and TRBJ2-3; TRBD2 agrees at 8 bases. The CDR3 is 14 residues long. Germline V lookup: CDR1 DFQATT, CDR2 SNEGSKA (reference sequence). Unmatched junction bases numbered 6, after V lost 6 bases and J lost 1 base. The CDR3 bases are TGCAGTGCCCTCAAGCGGGGGCGCACAGATACGCAGTATTTT. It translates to CSALKRGRTDTQYF.

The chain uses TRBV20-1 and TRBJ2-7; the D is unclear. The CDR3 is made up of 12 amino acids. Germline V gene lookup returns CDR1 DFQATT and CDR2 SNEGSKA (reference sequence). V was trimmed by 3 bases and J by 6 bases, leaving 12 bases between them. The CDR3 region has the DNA TGCAGTGCTAGGGTAGCCGACCGCGAGCAGTACTTC. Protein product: CSARVADREQYF.

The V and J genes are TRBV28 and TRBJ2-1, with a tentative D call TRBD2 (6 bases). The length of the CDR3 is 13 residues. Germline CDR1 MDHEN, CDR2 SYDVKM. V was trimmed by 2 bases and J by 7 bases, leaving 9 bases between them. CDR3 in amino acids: CASSLIGRNEQFF. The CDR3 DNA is TGTGCCAGCAGTTTAATAGGGAGGAATGAGCAGTTCTTC.

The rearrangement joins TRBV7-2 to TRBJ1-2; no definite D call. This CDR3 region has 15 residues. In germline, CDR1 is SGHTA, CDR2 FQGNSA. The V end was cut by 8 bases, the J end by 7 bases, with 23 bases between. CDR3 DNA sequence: TGTGCCAGCTCCCCGAACATGGGGAGCGAGGCTGGCTACACCTTC. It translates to CASSPNMGSEAGYTF.

As DNA, the CDR3 is TGCGCCAGCAGCCGTGTGAGAGGGTTCGACTATGGCTACACCTTC. Translation: CASSRVRGFDYGYTF. The chain recombines TRBV4-3 with TRBJ1-2; D not certain. CDR3 size: 15 residues. Between the trimmed V and J ends, which lost 4 bases and 3 bases, there was a span of 15 bases. Germline V CDR1 and CDR2: LGHNA, YSLEER.

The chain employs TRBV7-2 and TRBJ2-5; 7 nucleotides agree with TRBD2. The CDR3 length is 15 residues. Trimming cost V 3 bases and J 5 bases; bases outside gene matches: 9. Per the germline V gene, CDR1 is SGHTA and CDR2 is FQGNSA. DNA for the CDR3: TGTGCCAGCAGCTTGTCGGGACTACAAGTGGAGACCCAGTACTTC. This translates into CASSLSGLQVETQYF.

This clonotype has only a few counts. In DNA form, the CDR3 reads TGTGCCAGCAGCCCCGGGCCAAAAACGGGCGGCTACACCTTC. Its translation: CASSPGPKTGGYTF. The chain is built from TRBV7-9 and TRBJ1-2; D remains unclear. The CDR3 runs to 14 residues. Germline loops: CDR1 SEHNR, CDR2 FQNEAQ (reference sequence). With 5 bases removed from V and 8 bases from J, the gap between germline ends came to 18 bases.

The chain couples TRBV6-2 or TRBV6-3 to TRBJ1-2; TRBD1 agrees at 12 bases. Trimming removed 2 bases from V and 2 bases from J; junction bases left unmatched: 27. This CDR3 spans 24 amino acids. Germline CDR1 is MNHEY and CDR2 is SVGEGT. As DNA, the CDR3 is TGTGCCAGCAGTTACATATCGATCCTTGGGACAGGGGGCGGAACGGAACAAACGAACTATGGCTACACCTTC. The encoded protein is CASSYISILGTGGGTEQTNYGYTF.

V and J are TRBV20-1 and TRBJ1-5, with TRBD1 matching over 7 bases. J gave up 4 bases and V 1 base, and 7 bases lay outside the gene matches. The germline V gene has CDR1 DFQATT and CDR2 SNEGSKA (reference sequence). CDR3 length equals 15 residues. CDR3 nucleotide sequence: TGCAGTGCTAGAGGCCCAACAGGGGCGAATCAGCCCCAGCATTTT. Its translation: CSARGPTGANQPQHF.

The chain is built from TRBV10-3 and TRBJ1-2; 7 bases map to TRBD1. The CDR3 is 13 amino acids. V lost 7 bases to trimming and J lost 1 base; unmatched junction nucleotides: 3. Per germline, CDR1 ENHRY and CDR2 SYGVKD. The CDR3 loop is CAITDRVNYGYTF. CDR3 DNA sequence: TGTGCCATCACCGACAGGGTTAACTATGGCTACACCTTC.

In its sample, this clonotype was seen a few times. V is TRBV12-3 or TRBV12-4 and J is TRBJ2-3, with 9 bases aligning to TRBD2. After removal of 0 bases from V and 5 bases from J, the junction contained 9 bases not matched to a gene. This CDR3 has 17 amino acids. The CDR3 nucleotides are TGTGCCAGCAGTTTAGCCGGTAGCGGGGGTTCAGGAGATACGCAGTATTTT. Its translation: CASSLAGSGGSGDTQYF.

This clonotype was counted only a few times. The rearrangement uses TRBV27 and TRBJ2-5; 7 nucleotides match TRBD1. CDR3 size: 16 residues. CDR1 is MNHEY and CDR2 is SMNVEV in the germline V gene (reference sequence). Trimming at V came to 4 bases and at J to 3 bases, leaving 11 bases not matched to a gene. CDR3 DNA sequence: TGTGCCAGCAGTTCTCTCCTCCGGGACAGAGAAGAGACCCAGTACTTC. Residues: CASSSLLRDREETQYF.

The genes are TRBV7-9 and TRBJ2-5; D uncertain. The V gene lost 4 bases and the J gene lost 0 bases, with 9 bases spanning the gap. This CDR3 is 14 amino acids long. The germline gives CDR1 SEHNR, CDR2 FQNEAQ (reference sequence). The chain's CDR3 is CASSSRADQETQYF. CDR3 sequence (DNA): TGTGCCAGCAGCTCCCGGGCCGACCAAGAGACCCAGTACTTC.

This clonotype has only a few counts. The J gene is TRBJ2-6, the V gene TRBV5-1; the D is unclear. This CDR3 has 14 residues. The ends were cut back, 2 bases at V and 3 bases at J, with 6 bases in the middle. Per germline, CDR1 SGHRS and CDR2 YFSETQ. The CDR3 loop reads CASSFDGGANVLTF. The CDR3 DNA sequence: TGCGCCAGCAGCTTCGATGGTGGGGCCAACGTCCTGACTTTC. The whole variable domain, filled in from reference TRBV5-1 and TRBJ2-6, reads KAGVTQTPRYLIKTRGQQVTLSCSPISGHRSVSWYQQTPGQGLQFLFEYFSETQRNKGNFPGRFSGRQFSNSRSEMNVSTLELGDSALYLCASSFDGGANVLTFGAGSRLTVL.

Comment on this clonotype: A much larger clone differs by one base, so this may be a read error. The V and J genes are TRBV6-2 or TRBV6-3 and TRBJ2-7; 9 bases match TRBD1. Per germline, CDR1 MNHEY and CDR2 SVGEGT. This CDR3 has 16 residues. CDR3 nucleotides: TGTGTCAGCAGCCGCCGACAGGACAGGGGTTCTGGCGAGCAGTACTTC. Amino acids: CVSSRRQDRGSGEQYF.

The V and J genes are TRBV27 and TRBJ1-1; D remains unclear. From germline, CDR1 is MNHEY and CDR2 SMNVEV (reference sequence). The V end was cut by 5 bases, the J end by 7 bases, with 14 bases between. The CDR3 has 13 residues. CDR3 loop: CASSVTGSHEAFF. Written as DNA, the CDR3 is TGTGCCAGCAGTGTCACCGGGAGCCATGAAGCTTTCTTT.

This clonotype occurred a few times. CDR3 DNA: TGCGCCAGCAGCCAAACGACAGGGTTCTACGAGCAGTACTTC. Protein sequence: CASSQTTGFYEQYF. The V and J genes are TRBV4-3 and TRBJ2-7; the match to TRBD1 covers 7 bases. The V gene end was trimmed by 2 bases and the J gene end by 3 bases; junction bases not matched to a gene: 4. The V gene's germline CDR1 is LGHNA and CDR2 YSLEER. This CDR3 contains 14 residues.

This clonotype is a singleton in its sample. The CDR3 nucleotides read TGTGCCAGCACCGACTGGATCAACAATGAGCAGTACTTC. Its protein is CASTDWINNEQYF. The chain recombines TRBV6-5 with TRBJ2-5; D gene ambiguous. CDR3 size: 13 residues. CDR1 is MNHEY, CDR2 SVGAGI, per germline. V lost 7 bases, J lost 11 bases, and 20 bases lay in between.

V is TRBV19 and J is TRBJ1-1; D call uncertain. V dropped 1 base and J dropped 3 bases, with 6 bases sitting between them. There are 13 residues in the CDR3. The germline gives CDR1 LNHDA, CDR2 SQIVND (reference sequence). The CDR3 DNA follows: TGTGCCAGTAGTATAGTCGGGGACACTGAAGCTTTCTTT. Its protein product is CASSIVGDTEAFF.

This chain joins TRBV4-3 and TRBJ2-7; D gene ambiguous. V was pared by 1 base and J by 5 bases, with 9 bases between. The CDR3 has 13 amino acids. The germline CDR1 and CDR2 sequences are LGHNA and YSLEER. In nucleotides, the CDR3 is TGCGCCAGCAGCCAAGGGCCTCAAGACGAGCAGTACTTC. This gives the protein CASSQGPQDEQYF.

In nucleotides, the CDR3 is TGTGCCAGCAGGAAAACAGGCACAGATACGCAGTATTTT. Translating it yields CASRKTGTDTQYF. This chain links TRBV25-1 with TRBJ2-3; D gene ambiguous. Germline V gene sequence: CDR1 MGHDK, CDR2 SYGVNS. Trimming removed 6 bases at V and 1 base at J, with 8 bases between. The CDR3 has 13 amino acids. The whole variable domain, filled in from reference TRBV25-1 and TRBJ2-3, reads EADIYQTPRYLVIGTGKKITLECSQTMGHDKMYWYQQDPGMELHLIHYSYGVNSTEKGDLSSESTVSRIRTEHFPLTLESARPSHTSQYLCASRKTGTDTQYFGPGTRLTVL.